The 28 T cell receptor beta chains below come from one sample, sequenced in a study of early T cells in non-severe SARS-CoV-2 infection. From the 5' RACE reads, TCRdb called clonotypes with MiXCR, one entry per CDR3 protein. The sample yields approximately 50,000 distinct CDR3 sequences, about a tenth seen once. Sample: whole blood. The receptors here all came from an adult who was a healthcare worker with PCR-confirmed SARS-CoV-2 infection or an uninfected control (not recorded which).

This clonotype was seen many times. The chain joins TRBV7-2 to TRBJ2-1; 7 bases agree with TRBD2. The CDR3 runs to 17 residues. Losses at the gene ends were 5 bases for V and 7 bases for J; bases not matched to a gene: 17. CDR1 and CDR2 (germline): SGHTA, FQGNSA. This CDR3 reads CASSEDPSGAHGNEQFF. CDR3 sequence (DNA): TGTGCCAGCAGCGAAGATCCAAGCGGGGCCCACGGGAATGAGCAGTTCTTC.

This chain joins TRBV24-1 and TRBJ1-5; no definite D call. V gave up 4 bases and J gave up 7 bases, with 10 bases separating them. The CDR3 has 13 amino acids. Per the germline V gene, CDR1 is KGHDR and CDR2 is SFDVKD. CDR3 in DNA: TGTGCCACCAGTGACGCCAGCTCACAGCCCCAGCATTTT. This translates into CATSDASSQPQHF.

This clonotype was counted only a few times. The chain combines TRBV12-3 or TRBV12-4 with TRBJ1-6; D possibly corresponds to TRBD1 (6 bases). The CDR3 runs 14 residues. Trimming took off 2 bases at V and 9 bases at J, with 11 bases between the two ends. This chain's CDR3 is CASSLRLGGSPLHF. The CDR3 DNA is TGTGCCAGCAGTTTAAGGCTAGGGGGTTCACCCCTCCACTTT.

This clonotype was recorded many times. This chain uses TRBV12-3 or TRBV12-4 with TRBJ1-2, with 8 nucleotides matching TRBD1. The CDR3 spans 16 residues. The V and J ends lost 5 bases and 7 bases, in that order; junction bases with no gene match: 15. CDR3 amino acids: CASSPEGQGGRRGYTF. Written as DNA, the CDR3 is TGTGCCAGCAGTCCAGAAGGACAGGGAGGACGTCGTGGCTACACCTTC.

This clonotype was recorded at least ten times. This chain uses TRBV20-1 with TRBJ2-3; D may be TRBD1 or TRBD2 (5 bases each). This CDR3 contains 15 residues. Trimming left V 4 bases short and J 0 bases short, with 14 bases between. CDR1 and CDR2 from the germline V gene are DFQATT and SNEGSKA (reference sequence). The CDR3 nucleotides are TGCAGTGCTACCCGCCGGGGCGTAAGCACAGATACGCAGTATTTT. Translation gives CSATRRGVSTDTQYF.

This clonotype was observed many times. The rearrangement uses TRBV20-1 and TRBJ2-1; D is undetermined. This CDR3 spans 13 amino acids. Trimming took off 7 bases at V and 0 bases at J, with 10 bases between the two ends. The V gene's germline CDR1 is DFQATT and CDR2 SNEGSKA (reference sequence). The DNA of the CDR3 is TGCAGTGTCCCACCGAGCTCCTACAATGAGCAGTTCTTC. Translating it yields CSVPPSSYNEQFF.

This clonotype was counted ten times or more. The chain links TRBV25-1 to TRBJ2-2, with unresolved D. Trimming shortened V by 5 bases and J by 0 bases, and 13 bases separated the two germline ends. Germline CDR1 and CDR2: MGHDK and SYGVNS. The CDR3 length is 16 residues. The CDR3 loop reads CASSYGRSANTGELFF. The CDR3 coding sequence is TGTGCCAGCAGTTACGGAAGGTCCGCGAACACCGGGGAGCTGTTTTTT.

This clonotype was observed a handful of times. The chain joins TRBV7-9 to TRBJ1-1; D is unclear. The CDR3 consists of 13 residues. The V gene's germline CDR1 is SEHNR and CDR2 FQNEAQ (reference sequence). Trimming took off 4 bases at V and 2 bases at J, with 8 bases between the two ends. The CDR3 region is CASSYDTNTEAFF. The CDR3 nucleotides are TGTGCCAGCAGCTATGACACCAACACTGAAGCTTTCTTT.

There are many counts of this clonotype. V gene TRBV20-1 combines with J gene TRBJ2-5; 10 bases are shared with TRBD2. Germline V gives CDR1 DFQATT, CDR2 SNEGSKA (reference sequence). This CDR3 has 13 residues. With V trimmed by 3 bases and J by 3 bases, 1 base remained unmatched. The CDR3 sequence is CSASGLAEETQYF. The CDR3 DNA reads TGCAGTGCTAGCGGACTAGCGGAAGAGACCCAGTACTTC.

In its sample, this clonotype was seen many times. The chain recombines TRBV7-8 with TRBJ1-2, with unresolved D. Trimming removed 3 bases from V and 5 bases from J, with 10 bases in between. Germline V CDR1 and CDR2: SGHVS, FQNEAQ. The CDR3 spans 13 residues. The CDR3 reads CASSLTRSYGYTF. CDR3 DNA: TGTGCCAGCAGCTTGACTAGGTCATATGGCTACACCTTC.

This clonotype was picked up many times. This CDR3 reads CASTRTGGYGYTF. The CDR3, as DNA: TGTGCCAGCACCCGGACAGGGGGCTATGGCTACACCTTC. The chain combines TRBV6-2 or TRBV6-3 with TRBJ1-2, with 10 nucleotides matching TRBD1. The V and J ends lost 7 bases and 4 bases, in that order; junction bases with no gene match: 3. This CDR3 comprises 13 residues. Germline V lookup: CDR1 MNHEY, CDR2 SVGEGT.

This clonotype was detected only a few times. The chain recombines TRBV4-3 with TRBJ1-1; unclear D gene. CDR1 LGHNA and CDR2 YSLEER come from the germline V gene. The CDR3 is 13 residues long. V shed 5 bases and J shed 6 bases, with 13 bases lying between them. Here the CDR3 reads CASSSVPGAEAFF. The DNA of the CDR3 is TGCGCCAGCAGCTCAGTGCCTGGCGCTGAAGCTTTCTTT.

The sample holds many counts of this clonotype. The CDR3: CAITDARGYGYTF. The CDR3 region has the DNA TGTGCCATCACTGACGCCAGGGGCTATGGCTACACCTTC. The rearrangement uses TRBV10-3 and TRBJ1-2, with a weak D call TRBD1 (6 bases). Trimming cost V 7 bases and J 4 bases, with 13 bases left between them. The CDR3 has 13 residues. Germline loops: CDR1 ENHRY, CDR2 SYGVKD.

A few counts support this clonotype. The V gene is TRBV7-9, the J gene TRBJ2-1; 8 positions match TRBD2. The germline V gene has CDR1 SEHNR and CDR2 FQNEAQ (reference sequence). This CDR3 has 16 residues. Trimming cost V 6 bases and J 2 bases; bases outside gene matches: 9. In DNA form, the CDR3 reads TGTGCCAGCAGAAGGGGCGACGGGAGGGCCTACAATGAGCAGTTCTTC. This encodes CASRRGDGRAYNEQFF.

The chain carries TRBV7-2 and TRBJ2-7, with a weak D call TRBD1 (5 bases). In germline, CDR1 is SGHTA, CDR2 FQGNSA. The CDR3 consists of 13 residues. The V end was cut by 1 base, the J end by 5 bases, with 9 bases between. CDR3 nucleotides: TGTGCCAGCAGCTTAGGAGCAGGGAACGAGCAGTACTTC. It translates to CASSLGAGNEQYF.

In this sample, this clonotype turned up many times. V usage is TRBV5-1 and J usage is TRBJ2-1, with TRBD2 identical over 8 bases. J gave up 6 bases and V 6 bases, and 8 bases lay outside the gene matches. The CDR3 is 14 residues long. Germline V gene data show CDR1 as SGHRS and CDR2 as YFSETQ. CDR3 in amino acids: CASTTREGSNEQFF. As DNA, the CDR3 is TGCGCCAGCACCACCCGGGAGGGGAGCAATGAGCAGTTCTTC.

This clonotype was counted only a few times. The chain employs TRBV28 and TRBJ2-4; D not certain. The V end lost 5 bases, the J end lost 2 bases, and 22 bases lay between the germline ends. The germline gives CDR1 MDHEN, CDR2 SYDVKM. The CDR3 totals 18 residues. The CDR3 bases are TGTGCCAGCAGTCGCCTCAAAATGGACGGGCTGACCAAAAACATTCAGTACTTC. This translates into CASSRLKMDGLTKNIQYF.

A remark on this clonotype: A read error is possible here, since a much larger clone lies one base away. CDR3 sequence (DNA): TGTGCCAGCAGCCCACCGGGACAGGGGGCACCCCTCCACTTT. Encoded protein: CASSPPGQGAPLHF. The chain joins TRBV6-2 or TRBV6-3 to TRBJ1-6; 11 bases match TRBD1. CDR3 length equals 14 residues. In germline, CDR1 is MNHEY, CDR2 SVGEGT. V dropped 6 bases and J dropped 11; count of bases not matched to a gene: 6.

The V call is TRBV5-8, the J call TRBJ1-1, with 8 bases lining up with TRBD1. The length of the CDR3 is 14 residues. Germline CDR1 and CDR2: SGHTS and YDEGEE. V was clipped by 6 bases and J by 0 bases; unmatched bases: 4. The CDR3 loop is CASTLGQVNTEAFF. Written as DNA, the CDR3 is TGTGCCAGCACCCTGGGACAGGTGAACACTGAAGCTTTCTTT.

This clonotype was seen many times. The J gene is TRBJ2-7, the V gene TRBV20-1; D uncertain. Germline lookup yields CDR1 DFQATT and CDR2 SNEGSKA (reference sequence). The CDR3 sequence is 15 residues long. V was shortened by 0 bases and J by 0 bases, with 12 bases between the two germline ends. The CDR3 DNA reads TGCAGTGCTAGAGACAAGCCCTTGAGCTCCTACGAGCAGTACTTC. Amino acids: CSARDKPLSSYEQYF.

This clonotype has only a few counts. The V call is TRBV18, the J call TRBJ2-3; maybe TRBD1 (5 bases). The germline V gene has CDR1 KGHSH and CDR2 LQKENI. The germline V and J ends were trimmed by 3 bases and 3 bases, with 10 bases remaining between them. The CDR3 consists of 14 residues. CDR3 protein: CASSPVRVTDTQYF. DNA for the CDR3: TGTGCCAGCTCACCGGTCAGGGTAACAGATACGCAGTATTTT.

The chain is built from TRBV3-1 and TRBJ1-1; D is ambiguous. The CDR3 has 15 residues. Germline V gene lookup returns CDR1 LGHDT and CDR2 YNNKEL (reference sequence). Trimming took off 1 base at V and 2 bases at J, with 11 bases between the two ends. CDR3 sequence: CASSQGKLSNTEAFF. The CDR3 region has the DNA TGTGCCAGCAGCCAAGGAAAGTTGAGTAACACTGAAGCTTTCTTT.

The gene calls are TRBV2 and TRBJ1-5; possible D gene TRBD1, 6 bases. Germline CDR1 and CDR2: SNHLY and FYNNEI. This CDR3 has 14 residues. Trimming took 4 bases from V and 6 from J, leaving 13 bases between them. CDR3 region: CASSATGWSQPQHF. The DNA of the CDR3 is TGTGCCAGCAGTGCGACAGGCTGGAGTCAGCCCCAGCATTTT.

Of note for this clonotype: Being one base from a much bigger clone, this may be a read error. The chain carries TRBV16 and TRBJ2-4; D remains unclear. The CDR3 is 15 amino acids. The V end was cut by 1 base, the J end by 2 bases, with 9 bases between. CDR1 and CDR2 (germline): KGHSY, FQNENV. CDR3 protein: CASSQFVQTKNIQYF. For the CDR3, the DNA is TGTGCCAGCAGCCAATTCGTTCAAACCAAAAACATTCAGTACTTC.

J is TRBJ2-7 and V is TRBV7-9; D perhaps matches TRBD2 (5 bases). Germline loops: CDR1 SEHNR, CDR2 FQNEAQ (reference sequence). Trimming shortened V by 0 bases and J by 2 bases, and 23 bases separated the two germline ends. There are 19 residues in the CDR3. CDR3 nucleotides: TGTGCCAGCAGCTTAGCGTTATCGGGGAAGGATATAGGGCCCTACGAGCAGTACTTC. This sequence encodes CASSLALSGKDIGPYEQYF.

This clonotype was seen repeatedly, ten times or more. The rearrangement links TRBV28 to TRBJ2-1, with D possibly TRBD1 on 6 matching bases. The germline V gene encodes CDR1 MDHEN and CDR2 SYDVKM. The CDR3 contains 15 residues. Trimming pared 2 bases from V and 6 bases from J, leaving 14 bases between. Written as DNA, the CDR3 is TGTGCCAGCAGTTTACCTGGGACAAATGCCAATGAGCAGTTCTTC. Its translation: CASSLPGTNANEQFF.

The chain couples TRBV5-1 to TRBJ2-7, with a weak D call TRBD1 (5 bases). This CDR3 comprises 12 residues. The germline V and J ends were trimmed by 5 bases and 3 bases, with 9 bases remaining between them. Germline V lookup: CDR1 SGHRS, CDR2 YFSETQ. CDR3 region: CASRRDSYEQYF. The CDR3 coding sequence is TGCGCCAGCAGGAGAGACAGCTACGAGCAGTACTTC.

This clonotype has at least ten counts. The gene calls are TRBV29-1 and TRBJ2-7; a weak D match, TRBD2 (5 bases). CDR1 and CDR2 (germline): SQVTM, ANQGSEA. Trimming left V 4 bases short and J 3 bases short, with 13 bases between. This CDR3 spans 13 amino acids. The CDR3 protein is CSVVSFRGYEQYF. In nucleotides, the CDR3 is TGCAGCGTTGTCTCTTTCCGGGGCTACGAGCAGTACTTC.